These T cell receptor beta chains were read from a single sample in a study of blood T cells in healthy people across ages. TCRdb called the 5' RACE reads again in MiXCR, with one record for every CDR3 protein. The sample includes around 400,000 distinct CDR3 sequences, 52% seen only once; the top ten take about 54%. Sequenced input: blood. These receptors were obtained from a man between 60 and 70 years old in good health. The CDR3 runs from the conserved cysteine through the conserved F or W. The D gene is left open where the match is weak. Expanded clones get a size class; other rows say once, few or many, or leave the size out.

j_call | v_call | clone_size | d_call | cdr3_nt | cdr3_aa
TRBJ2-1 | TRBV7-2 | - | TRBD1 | TGTGCCAGCAGCAAAGACAGGGGCTCCTACAGTGAGCAGTTCTTC | CASSKDRGSYSEQFF
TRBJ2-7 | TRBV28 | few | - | TGTGCCAGCAGTTTATACGGCTACGAGCAGTACTTC | CASSLYGYEQYF
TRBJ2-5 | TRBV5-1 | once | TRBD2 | TGCGCCAGCAGCTTGGCAGGCCGGACTAGCGTTCAAGAGACCCAGTACTTC | CASSLAGRTSVQETQYF
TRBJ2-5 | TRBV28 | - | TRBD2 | TGTGCCAGCAGTTTGCGGGGGAGACTATCCCAAGAGACCCAGTACTTC | CASSLRGRLSQETQYF
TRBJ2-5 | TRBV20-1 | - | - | TGCAGTGCTAGCATAGTTGAGACCCAGTACTTC | CSASIVETQYF
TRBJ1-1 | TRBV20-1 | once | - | TGCAGTGCTAGGGAGGGCGGAAGGACTGAAGCTTTCTTT | CSAREGGRTEAFF
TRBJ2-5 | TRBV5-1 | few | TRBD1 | TGCGCCAGCAGCTGGCAACGGACAGGGGCAGGGGAGACCCAGTACTTC | CASSWQRTGAGETQYF
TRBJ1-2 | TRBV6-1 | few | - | TGTGCCAGCAGTGAAGCTCTGGTGAACTATGGCTACACCTTC | CASSEALVNYGYTF
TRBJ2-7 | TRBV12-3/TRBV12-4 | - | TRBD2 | TGTGCCAGCAGAGGACTAGCGGGAGGGGCCGAGCAGTACTTC | CASRGLAGGAEQYF
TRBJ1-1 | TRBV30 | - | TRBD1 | TGTGCCTGGGGTGTACGGGCAGGGGGGAACACTGAAGCTTTCTTT | CAWGVRAGGNTEAFF
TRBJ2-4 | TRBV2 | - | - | TGTGCCAGCTTACGTGGCGGACAGTTAGCCAAAAACATTCAGTACTTC | CASLRGGQLAKNIQYF
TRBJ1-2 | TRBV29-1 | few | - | TGCAGCGTTGAAGTTTCAACGGCAGGGTGGTTCTACACCTTC | CSVEVSTAGWFYTF
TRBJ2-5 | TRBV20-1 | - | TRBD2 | TGCAGTGCTACGGGCGGGGGGCCAATAAAGACCCAGTACTTC | CSATGGGPIKTQYF
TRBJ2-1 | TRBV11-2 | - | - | TGTGCCAGCAGCTTCGAAACGGGACCGCGGAATGAGCAGTTCTTC | CASSFETGPRNEQFF
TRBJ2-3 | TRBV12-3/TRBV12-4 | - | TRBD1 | TGTGCCAGCAGTTTGCTAGGACAGGGGGATACGCAGTATTTT | CASSLLGQGDTQYF
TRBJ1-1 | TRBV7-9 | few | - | TGTGCCAGCAGCCGAGGGGACACTGAAGCTTTCTTT | CASSRGDTEAFF
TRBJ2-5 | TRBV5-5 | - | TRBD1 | TGTGCCAGCAGCTTTTTGTACAGGGGGTTCCAAGAGACCCAGTACTTC | CASSFLYRGFQETQYF
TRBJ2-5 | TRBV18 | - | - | TGTGCCAGCTCACCACTGCCGTGGACAGAAGAGACCCAGTACTTC | CASSPLPWTEETQYF
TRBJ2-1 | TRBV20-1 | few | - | TGCAGTGCTACCCCGGTTTCGGCCGCCTACAATGAGCAGTTCTTC | CSATPVSAAYNEQFF
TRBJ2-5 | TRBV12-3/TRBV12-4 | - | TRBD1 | TGTGCCAGCACCCTCGGGGACAGGGATGAGACCCAGTACTTC | CASTLGDRDETQYF
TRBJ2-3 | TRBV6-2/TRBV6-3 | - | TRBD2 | TGTGCCAGCAGTTACGGACTAGCGGGTTACACAGATACGCAGTATTTT | CASSYGLAGYTDTQYF
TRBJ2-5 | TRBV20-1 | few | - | TGCAGTGCCTGGGGGGGGGCCTCTGAAACCCAGTACTTC | CSAWGGASETQYF
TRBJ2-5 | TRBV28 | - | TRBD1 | TGTGCCAGCAGTTTATCCGCGCAGGGGGCCAGAGAGCAGTACTTC | CASSLSAQGAREQYF
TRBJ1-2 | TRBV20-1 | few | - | TGCAGTGCTGCCGCCGTGGACACGAACTATGGCTACACCTTC | CSAAAVDTNYGYTF
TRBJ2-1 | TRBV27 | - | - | TGTGCCAGCAGTCCCTCCCCTGGGGGTAGCTCCTACAATGAGCAGTTCTTC | CASSPSPGGSSYNEQFF
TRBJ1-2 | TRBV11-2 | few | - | TGTGCCAGCAGCCCCTATCGGTCCAGGGCGACAGATGGCTACACCTTC | CASSPYRSRATDGYTF
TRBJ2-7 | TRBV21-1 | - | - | TGTGCCAGCAGCCCCGGGAGCACCAACTCCTACGAGCAGTACTTC | CASSPGSTNSYEQYF
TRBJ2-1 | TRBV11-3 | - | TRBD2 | TGTGCCAGCAGCTTAGGACTAGCGGGAGTCTCCTACAATGAGCAGTTCTTC | CASSLGLAGVSYNEQFF
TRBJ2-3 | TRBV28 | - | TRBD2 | TGTGCCAGCAGGCTACCTAGCGGGGCTAGCCCTAGCACAGATACGCAGTATTTT | CASRLPSGASPSTDTQYF
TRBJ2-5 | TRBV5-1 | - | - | TGCGCCAGCAGCTTGGAAAGGTCTAGCATGGGTGAGCAGTACTTC | CASSLERSSMGEQYF
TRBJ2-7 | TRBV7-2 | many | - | TGTGCCAGCAGCTTGATCGACGAGCAGTACTTC | CASSLIDEQYF
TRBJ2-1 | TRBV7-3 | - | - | TGTGCCAGTAGTAGGGCCCATGAGCAGTTCTTC | CASSRAHEQFF
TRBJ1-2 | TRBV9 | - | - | TGTGCCAGCAGCGTAGAGTTGGACTATGGCTACACCTTC | CASSVELDYGYTF
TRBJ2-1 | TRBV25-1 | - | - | TGTGCCAGCAGTGAGGAGGATGAGCAGTTCTTC | CASSEEDEQFF
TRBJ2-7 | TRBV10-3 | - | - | TGTGCCATCAGTGAGAGGAGGGTTGGTCAGTACGAGCAGTACTTC | CAISERRVGQYEQYF
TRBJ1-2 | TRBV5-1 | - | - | TGCGCCAGCAGCTGGGGTGAGGGAGGCTATGGCTACACCTTC | CASSWGEGGYGYTF
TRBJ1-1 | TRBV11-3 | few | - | TGTGCCAGCAGCTTTGGGGGGCCCGGGACTGAAGCTTTCTTT | CASSFGGPGTEAFF
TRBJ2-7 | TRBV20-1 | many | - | TGCAGTGCTAGAGATTTACTGACGGACTACCCAAACTACGAGCAGTACTTC | CSARDLLTDYPNYEQYF
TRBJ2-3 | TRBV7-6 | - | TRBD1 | TGTGCCAGCAGAAAGGGACAGGGAGGGCCAGATACGCAGTATTTT | CASRKGQGGPDTQYF
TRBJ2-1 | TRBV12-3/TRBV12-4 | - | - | TGTGCCAGCAGTCCGTCGATAGCGTACAATGAGCAGTTCTTC | CASSPSIAYNEQFF
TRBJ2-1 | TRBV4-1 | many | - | TGCGCCAGCAGGGATCAGTACTCCTACAATGAGCAGTTCTTC | CASRDQYSYNEQFF
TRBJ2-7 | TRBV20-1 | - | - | TGCAGTGCTAGTGCGAGGAGAGGGTACGAGCAGTACTTC | CSASARRGYEQYF
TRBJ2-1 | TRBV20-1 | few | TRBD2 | TGCAGTGCTAGGGCTAGCGGGGGGACGAGCTCCTACAATGAGCAGTTCTTC | CSARASGGTSSYNEQFF
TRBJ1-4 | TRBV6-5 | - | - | TGTGCCAGCAGCCCCAGGGCCGCAGGGAGGCTTGAAAAACTGTTTTTT | CASSPRAAGRLEKLFF